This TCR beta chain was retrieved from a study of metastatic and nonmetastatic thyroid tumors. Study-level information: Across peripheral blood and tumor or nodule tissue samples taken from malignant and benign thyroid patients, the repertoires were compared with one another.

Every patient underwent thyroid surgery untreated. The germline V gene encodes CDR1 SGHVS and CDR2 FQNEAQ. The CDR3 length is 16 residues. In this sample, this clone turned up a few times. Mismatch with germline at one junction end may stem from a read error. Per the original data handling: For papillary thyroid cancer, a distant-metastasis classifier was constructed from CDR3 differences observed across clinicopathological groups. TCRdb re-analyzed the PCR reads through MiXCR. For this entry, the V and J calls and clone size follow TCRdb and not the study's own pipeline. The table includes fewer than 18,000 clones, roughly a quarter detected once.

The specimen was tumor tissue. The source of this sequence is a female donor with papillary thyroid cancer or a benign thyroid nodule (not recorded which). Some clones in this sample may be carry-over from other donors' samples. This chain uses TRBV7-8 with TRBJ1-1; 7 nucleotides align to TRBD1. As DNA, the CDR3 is TGTGCCAGCAGCAAAAACAGGGGTTCTATGAAAACTGGAGCTTTCTTT. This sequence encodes CASSKNRGSMKTGAFF.